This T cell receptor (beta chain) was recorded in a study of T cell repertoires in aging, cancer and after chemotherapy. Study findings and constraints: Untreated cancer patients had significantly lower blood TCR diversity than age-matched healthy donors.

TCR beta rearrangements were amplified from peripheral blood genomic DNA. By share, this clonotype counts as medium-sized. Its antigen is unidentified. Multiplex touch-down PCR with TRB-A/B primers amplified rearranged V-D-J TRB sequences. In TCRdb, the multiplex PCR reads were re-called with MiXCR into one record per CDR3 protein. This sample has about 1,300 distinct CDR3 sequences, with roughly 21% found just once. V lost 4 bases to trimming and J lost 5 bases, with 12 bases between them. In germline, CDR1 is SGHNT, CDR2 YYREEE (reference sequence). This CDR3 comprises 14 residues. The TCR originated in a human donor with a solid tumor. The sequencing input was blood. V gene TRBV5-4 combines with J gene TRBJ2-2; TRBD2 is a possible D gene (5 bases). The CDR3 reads CASSPARETGELFF. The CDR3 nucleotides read TGTGCCAGCAGCCCGGCGAGGGAAACCGGGGAGCTGTTTTTT.